This T cell receptor beta chain was identified in a study of blood T cell repertoires in COVID-19. This table comes from immunoSEQ multiplex PCR, and its TCRdb copy is limited to in-frame clones, with some not included. The data contain more than 95,000 clones, about 80% of them singletons. This CDR3 spans 18 amino acids. The V end lost 1 base, the J end lost 1 base, and 16 bases lay between the germline ends. Looked up from germline, CDR1 is SGHNT and CDR2 is YENEEA. This TCR came from a human donor in a cohort sampled during active COVID-19. The sample consisted of peripheral blood. The chain links TRBV11-3 to TRBJ2-2, with D possibly matching TRBD2 (6 bases). Here the CDR3 reads CASSLGPTGLLNTGELFF. In nucleotides, the CDR3 is TGTGCCAGCAGCTTAGGCCCCACGGGACTCCTGAACACCGGGGAGCTGTTTTTT. Variable domain in full (rest from reference TRBV11-3 and TRBJ2-2): EAGVVQSPRYKIIEKKQPVAFWCNPISGHNTLYWYLQNLGQGPELLIRYENEEAVDDSQLPKDRFSAERLKGVDSTLKIQPAELGDSAVYLCASSLGPTGLLNTGELFFGEGSRLTVL.